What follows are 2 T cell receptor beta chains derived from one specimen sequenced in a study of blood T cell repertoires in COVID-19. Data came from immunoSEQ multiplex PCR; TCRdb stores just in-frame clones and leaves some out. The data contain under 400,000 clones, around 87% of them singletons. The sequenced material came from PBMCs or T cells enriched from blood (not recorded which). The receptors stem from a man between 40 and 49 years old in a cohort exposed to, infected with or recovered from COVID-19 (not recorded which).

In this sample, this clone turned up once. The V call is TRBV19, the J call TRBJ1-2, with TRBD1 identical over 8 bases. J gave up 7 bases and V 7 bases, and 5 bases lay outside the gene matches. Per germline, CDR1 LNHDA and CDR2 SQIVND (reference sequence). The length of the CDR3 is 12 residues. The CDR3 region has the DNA TGTGCCAGTACGGCAGGGGGCCGTGGCTACACCTTC. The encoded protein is CASTAGGRGYTF.

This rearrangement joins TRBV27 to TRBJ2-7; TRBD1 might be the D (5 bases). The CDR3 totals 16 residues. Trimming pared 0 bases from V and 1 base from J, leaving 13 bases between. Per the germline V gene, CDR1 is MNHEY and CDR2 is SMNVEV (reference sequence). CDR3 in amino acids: CASSLSALTESYEQYF. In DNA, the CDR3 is TGTGCCAGCAGTTTATCCGCCCTGACAGAGTCCTACGAGCAGTACTTC.